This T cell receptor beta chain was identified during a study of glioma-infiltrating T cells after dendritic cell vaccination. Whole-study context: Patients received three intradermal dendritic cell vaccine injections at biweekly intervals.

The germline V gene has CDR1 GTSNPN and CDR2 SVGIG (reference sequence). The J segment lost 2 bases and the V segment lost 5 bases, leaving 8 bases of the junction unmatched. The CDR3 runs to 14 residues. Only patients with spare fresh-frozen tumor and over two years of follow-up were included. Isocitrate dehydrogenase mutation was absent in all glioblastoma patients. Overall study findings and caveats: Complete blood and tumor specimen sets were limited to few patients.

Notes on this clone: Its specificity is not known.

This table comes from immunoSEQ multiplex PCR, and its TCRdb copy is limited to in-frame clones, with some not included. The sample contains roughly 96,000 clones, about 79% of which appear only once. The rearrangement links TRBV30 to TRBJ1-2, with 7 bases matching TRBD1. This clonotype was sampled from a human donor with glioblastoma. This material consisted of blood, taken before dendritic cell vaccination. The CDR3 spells CAWGMTGRNYGYTF. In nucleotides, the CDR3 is TGTGCCTGGGGGATGACAGGGAGGAACTATGGCTACACCTTC.